Each of the 26 T cell receptor beta chains below was sequenced from the same sample in a study of blood T cell repertoires in COVID-19. Profiled with immunoSEQ multiplex PCR; TCRdb holds only in-frame clones, not every one. The data show over 85,000 clones, 88% seen once. The specimen was peripheral blood. Source of these receptors: a woman aged 45-60 years with acute or convalescent COVID-19.

The rearrangement links TRBV27 to TRBJ2-7; D is possibly TRBD2 (5 bases). CDR3 length: 15 residues. The germline V gene has CDR1 MNHEY and CDR2 SMNVEV (reference sequence). Trimming cost V 0 bases and J 2 bases, with 11 bases left between them. As DNA, the CDR3 is TGTGCCAGCAGTTTATCAGGGAGAGGGACCTACGAGCAGTACTTC. Translating gives CASSLSGRGTYEQYF.

The chain recombines TRBV20-1 with TRBJ1-1; possibly TRBD1 for D (6 bases). CDR1 is DFQATT, CDR2 SNEGSKA, per germline (reference sequence). Trimming removed 3 bases from V and 5 bases from J, with 25 bases in between. CDR3 length: 17 amino acids. CDR3 protein: CSASLGWGRGGKTEAFF. Written as DNA, the CDR3 is TGCAGTGCTAGTCTCGGTTGGGGGCGCGGGGGGAAGACTGAAGCTTTCTTT.

This sequence joins TRBV28 and TRBJ2-5; maybe TRBD2 (6 bases). The V gene's germline CDR1 is MDHEN and CDR2 SYDVKM. With 8 bases removed from V and 5 bases from J, the gap between germline ends came to 12 bases. The CDR3 spans 12 residues. Written as DNA, the CDR3 is TGTGCCAGCCGCGGGGCTCTGGAGACCCAGTACTTC. It translates to CASRGALETQYF.

V usage is TRBV1 and J usage is TRBJ1-1. TRBV1 is designated a pseudogene. The CDR3 length is 11 residues. CDR3 in DNA: TGCACCAGCAGCCACACTGGTGAAGCTTTCTTT. As protein: CTSSHTGEAFF.

The rearrangement joins TRBV19 to TRBJ2-2; D ambiguous. Looked up from germline, CDR1 is LNHDA and CDR2 is SQIVND (reference sequence). Trimming pared 1 base from V and 6 bases from J, leaving 6 bases between. This CDR3 is built from 13 residues. CDR3 coding DNA: TGTGCCAGTAGTATAGCCTTAGCCGGGGAGCTGTTTTTT. Its protein is CASSIALAGELFF.

The V and J genes are TRBV18 and TRBJ2-5; 9 bases line up with TRBD1. The length of the CDR3 is 16 residues. The germline gives CDR1 KGHSH, CDR2 LQKENI. J lost 0 bases, V lost 6 bases, and 8 bases had no gene match. CDR3 DNA: TGTGCCAGCTCCGCCGGGACAGGGTTCTACCAAGAGACCCAGTACTTC. Its protein product is CASSAGTGFYQETQYF.

CDR3 bases: TGTGCCCCCTGGGGGCGGGAGTGTTTGACAGATACGCAGTATTTT. Its protein is CAPWGRECLTDTQYF. The chain joins TRBV24-1 to TRBJ2-3; D might be TRBD2 (7 bases). Trimming took 12 bases from V and 3 from J, leaving 21 bases between them. Germline V gene sequence: CDR1 KGHDR, CDR2 SFDVKD. CDR3 size: 15 residues.

The V gene is TRBV16, the J gene TRBJ2-1; TRBD2 matches 12 bases. The trim removed 6 bases at V and 5 bases at J, leaving 5 bases unmatched. CDR3 size: 15 residues. CDR1 is KGHSY, CDR2 FQNENV, per germline. For the CDR3, the DNA is TGTGCCAGCAGTCCTCTAGCGGGAGGGAACAATGAGCAGTTCTTC. Translated: CASSPLAGGNNEQFF.

V and J are TRBV10-3 and TRBJ2-3; no reliable D call. In germline, CDR1 is ENHRY, CDR2 SYGVKD. The CDR3 is 15 amino acids. Trimming took off 0 bases at V and 2 bases at J, with 9 bases between the two ends. The CDR3 here is CAISESPHPTDTQYF. The CDR3 bases are TGTGCCATCAGTGAGTCGCCACACCCCACAGATACGCAGTATTTT.

This clone was detected only once. The chain recombines TRBV7-9 with TRBJ2-7, with D tentatively TRBD1 (5 bases). The V end lost 5 bases, the J end lost 0 bases, and 11 bases lay between the germline ends. Germline values: CDR1 SEHNR, CDR2 FQNEAQ (reference sequence). CDR3 size: 14 residues. The CDR3 sequence: CASSPQGFSYEQYF. CDR3 coding DNA: TGTGCCAGCAGCCCCCAGGGTTTCTCCTACGAGCAGTACTTC.

This chain uses TRBV25-1 with TRBJ2-1, with 13 bases matching TRBD2. J was trimmed by 10 bases and V by 1 base; bases with no gene match: 4. This CDR3 comprises 15 residues. Germline CDR1 reads MGHDK; CDR2 reads SYGVNS. The CDR3 here is CASSEWTSGSREQFF. CDR3 in DNA: TGTGCCAGCAGTGAATGGACTAGCGGGAGTAGGGAGCAGTTCTTC.

V is TRBV12-3 or TRBV12-4 and J is TRBJ2-7; TRBD2 matches 7 bases. J gave up 2 bases and V 4 bases, and 2 bases lay outside the gene matches. CDR3 length: 13 residues. The CDR3 here is CASSSGTTYEQYF. The CDR3 DNA follows: TGTGCCAGCAGTTCCGGGACTACCTACGAGCAGTACTTC.

The gene calls are TRBV4-2 and TRBJ2-1; 8 bases map to TRBD2. Germline V gene lookup returns CDR1 LGHNA and CDR2 YNFKEQ. The CDR3 covers 13 residues. V was clipped by 4 bases and J by 6 bases; unmatched bases: 2. This CDR3 reads CASSPGTSNEQFF. DNA of the CDR3: TGTGCCAGCAGCCCCGGGACTAGCAATGAGCAGTTCTTC.

The chain combines TRBV3-1 (or the pseudogene TRBV3-2) with TRBJ2-5; tentatively, D is TRBD2 (7 bases). V was trimmed by 1 base and J by 4 bases, leaving 16 bases between them. CDR1 and CDR2 (germline): LGHDT, YNNKEL (reference sequence). This CDR3 is built from 16 residues. CDR3 coding DNA: TGTGCCAGCAGCCAAGCCCCTTGGGGGGGGCGAGAGACCCAGTACTTC. This translates into CASSQAPWGGRETQYF.

This clone was seen a single time. The rearrangement joins TRBV3-1 (or the pseudogene TRBV3-2) to TRBJ1-3; D not resolved. The length of the CDR3 is 16 residues. The ends were cut back, 1 base at V and 0 bases at J, with 10 bases in the middle. The germline gives CDR1 LGHDT, CDR2 YNNKEL (reference sequence). For the CDR3, the DNA is TGTGCCAGCAGCCAAGTTGGACGGGGCTCTGGAAACACCATATATTTT. It translates to CASSQVGRGSGNTIYF.

This clone was recorded a few times. The V and J genes are TRBV20-1 and TRBJ1-1; D gene ambiguous. Deletions cut 0 bases from V and 8 bases from J, with 4 bases between. The CDR3 extends over 10 amino acids. Germline CDR1 is DFQATT and CDR2 is SNEGSKA (reference sequence). The CDR3 sequence: CSARESEAFF. CDR3 in DNA: TGCAGTGCTAGAGAGTCGGAAGCTTTCTTT.

CDR3 loop: CASSRIGRNTGELFF. The CDR3 region has the DNA TGTGCCAGCAGTCGAATCGGGAGGAACACCGGGGAGCTGTTTTTT. The chain carries TRBV6-5 and TRBJ2-2, with a weak D call TRBD2 (6 bases). This CDR3 is 15 amino acids long. V lost 5 bases, J lost 1 base, and 11 bases lay in between. Germline-derived CDR1 and CDR2 are MNHEY and SVGAGI.

This clone was recorded a few times. V is TRBV19 and J is TRBJ2-2; the D gene is possibly TRBD1 (5 bases). CDR1 LNHDA and CDR2 SQIVND come from the germline V gene (reference sequence). The CDR3 loop spans 14 amino acids. V gave up 3 bases and J gave up 4 bases, with 9 bases separating them. This CDR3 reads CASSIVRATGELFF. CDR3 nucleotide sequence: TGTGCCAGTAGTATCGTCAGGGCCACCGGGGAGCTGTTTTTT.

There are a few counts of this clone. The chain uses TRBV5-5 and TRBJ1-1, with 9 bases aligning to TRBD1. The germline CDR1 and CDR2 sequences are SGHKS and YYEKEE (reference sequence). The CDR3 loop spans 13 amino acids. The V gene end was trimmed by 5 bases and the J gene end by 7 bases; junction bases not matched to a gene: 6. CDR3 nucleotide sequence: TGTGCCAGCAGTTACAGGGGGCTCAATGAAGCTTTCTTT. This gives the protein CASSYRGLNEAFF.

The CDR3 reads CATRERGPDRDYSNQPQHF. The CDR3 DNA follows: TGTGCCACCAGGGAGAGAGGCCCGGACAGGGACTATAGCAATCAGCCCCAGCATTTT. The chain uses TRBV15 and TRBJ1-5; the match to TRBD1 covers 8 bases. V trimming: 6 bases; J trimming: 0 bases; junction bases outside the gene matches: 16. The CDR3 runs 19 residues. The germline CDR1 and CDR2 sequences are LNHNV and YYDKDF (reference sequence).

This chain connects TRBV20-1 to TRBJ2-1; 7 bases fit TRBD2. The CDR3 spans 16 residues. With V trimmed by 3 bases and J by 3 bases, 11 bases remained unmatched. CDR1 and CDR2 from the germline V gene are DFQATT and SNEGSKA (reference sequence). CDR3 in amino acids: CSASLWGGRDYNEQFF. DNA of the CDR3: TGCAGTGCTAGTCTTTGGGGGGGGAGGGACTACAATGAGCAGTTCTTC.

The V call is TRBV18, the J call TRBJ2-3; possible D gene TRBD2, 6 bases. The length of the CDR3 is 14 residues. The V gene's germline CDR1 is KGHSH and CDR2 LQKENI. V was pared by 8 bases and J by 3 bases, with 15 bases between. The CDR3 sequence is CASGGTFGTDTQYF. The CDR3 nucleotides are TGTGCCAGCGGTGGGACTTTTGGGACAGATACGCAGTATTTT.

The chain employs TRBV3-1 (or the pseudogene TRBV3-2) and TRBJ1-5; weak D call: TRBD1 (6 bases). V shed 5 bases and J shed 1 base, with 9 bases lying between them. Germline CDR1 LGHDT, CDR2 YNNKEL (reference sequence). This CDR3 has 14 amino acids. The CDR3 DNA reads TGTGCCAGCAGCATAGGGGGAAGCAATCAGCCCCAGCATTTT. This encodes CASSIGGSNQPQHF.

The chain is built from TRBV5-1 and TRBJ2-5; TRBD1 matches at 8 bases. The CDR3 runs 16 residues. Germline-derived CDR1 and CDR2 are SGHRS and YFSETQ. J gave up 1 base and V 0 bases, and 5 bases lay outside the gene matches. The CDR3 DNA reads TGCGCCAGCAGCTTGGAGTGGACAGGGATCCAAGAGACCCAGTACTTC. The encoded protein is CASSLEWTGIQETQYF.

This chain links TRBV6-6 with TRBJ1-5; D gene unclear. Trimming pared 4 bases from V and 5 bases from J, leaving 6 bases between. Looked up from germline, CDR1 is MNHNY and CDR2 is SVGAGI (reference sequence). This CDR3 contains 12 residues. The CDR3 DNA reads as TGTGCCAGCAGTTCAGGTCATCAGCCCCAGCATTTT. Its protein product is CASSSGHQPQHF.

V gene TRBV18 combines with J gene TRBJ2-6; 9 bases fit TRBD1. The V gene's germline CDR1 is KGHSH and CDR2 LQKENI. The length of the CDR3 is 16 residues. Unmatched junction bases numbered 4, after V lost 7 bases and J lost 0 bases. The CDR3 region is CASLGTGSSGANVLTF. In DNA, the CDR3 is TGTGCCAGCTTAGGGACAGGGAGCTCTGGGGCCAACGTCCTGACTTTC.